The next 22 T cell receptor beta chains were all read from a single sample in a study of T cell responses to AZD1222 COVID-19 vaccine. Using immunoSEQ multiplex PCR, the repertoire was profiled, and TCRdb retains in-frame clones only, with some absent. Of roughly 170,000 clones in the sample, 90% were seen once. This sample comprised peripheral blood, obtained on day 0 of AZD1222 vaccination. The receptors originated from an adult in good health.

The chain employs TRBV19 and TRBJ1-1; 11 bases line up with TRBD1. The CDR3 length is 14 residues. J was trimmed by 9 bases and V by 5 bases; bases with no gene match: 8. Germline lookup yields CDR1 LNHDA and CDR2 SQIVND (reference sequence). The DNA for the CDR3 is TGTGCCAGTAGTCCCGGGACAGGGGGGGGTCAAGCTTTCTTT. Its translation: CASSPGTGGGQAFF.

This sequence joins TRBV5-4 and TRBJ2-7; 9 bases are shared with TRBD1. V lost 0 bases to trimming and J lost 2 bases; unmatched junction nucleotides: 6. CDR3 length: 16 residues. CDR1 is SGHNT, CDR2 YYREEE, per germline (reference sequence). DNA for the CDR3: TGTGCCAGCAGCTTGGATGCTAGGGACAGGGCCTACGAGCAGTACTTC. This codes for CASSLDARDRAYEQYF. Drawing the rest from reference TRBV5-4 and TRBJ2-7, the complete variable domain is ETGVTQSPTHLIKTRGQQVTLRCSSQSGHNTVSWYQQALGQGPQFIFQYYREEENGRGNFPPRFSGLQFPNYSSELNVNALELDDSALYLCASSLDARDRAYEQYFGPGTRLTVT.

The CDR3 nucleotides are TGTGCCAGCAGTGCGAATGACAGGGTCGGAGGAAACACCATATATTTT. Amino acid sequence: CASSANDRVGGNTIYF. V usage is TRBV2 and J usage is TRBJ1-3; TRBD1 agrees at 7 bases. V trimming: 4 bases; J trimming: 4 bases; junction bases outside the gene matches: 10. CDR3 length: 16 amino acids. The germline gives CDR1 SNHLY, CDR2 FYNNEI. Together with reference TRBV2 and TRBJ1-3, the CDR3 gives the full variable domain: EPEVTQTPSHQVTQMGQEVILRCVPISNHLYFYWYRQILGQKVEFLVSFYNNEISEKSEIFDDQFSVERPDGSNFTLKIRSTKLEDSAMYFCASSANDRVGGNTIYFGEGSWLTVV.

This chain uses TRBV27 with TRBJ2-7; 8 positions match TRBD1. The germline gives CDR1 MNHEY, CDR2 SMNVEV (reference sequence). This CDR3 is 15 amino acids long. The V and J ends lost 7 bases and 2 bases, in that order; junction bases with no gene match: 10. The CDR3 is CASKPGQASAYEQYF. DNA of the CDR3: TGTGCCAGCAAACCGGGACAGGCGTCCGCCTACGAGCAGTACTTC.

This clone was detected only once. This sequence joins TRBV9 and TRBJ2-1; D uncertain. V was cut by 0 bases and J by 5 bases, with 6 bases left in between. The CDR3 runs to 13 residues. Looked up from germline, CDR1 is SGDLS and CDR2 is YYNGEE. The CDR3 DNA reads as TGTGCCAGCAGCGTAGAGTGGGACAATGAGCAGTTCTTC. Its translation is CASSVEWDNEQFF.

Concerning this clone: This CDR3 is also generated by other DNA sequences in the sample. This chain connects TRBV29-1 to TRBJ2-1; no firm D call. With 4 bases removed from V and 3 bases from J, the gap between germline ends came to 10 bases. Per germline, CDR1 SQVTM and CDR2 ANQGSEA. The CDR3 is made up of 13 amino acids. CDR3 in amino acids: CSVAGRSYNEQFF. In DNA, the CDR3 is TGCAGCGTTGCCGGGCGAAGCTACAATGAGCAGTTCTTC.

V usage is TRBV5-4 and J usage is TRBJ2-7, with D perhaps TRBD2 (6 bases). CDR1 and CDR2 from the germline V gene are SGHNT and YYREEE (reference sequence). The CDR3 spans 13 residues. The V end lost 2 bases, the J end lost 9 bases, and 15 bases lay between the germline ends. The CDR3 protein is CASSFGGANTQYF. CDR3 DNA: TGTGCCAGCAGCTTCGGCGGGGCCAACACGCAGTACTTC. The full variable domain, rest sourced from reference TRBV5-4 and TRBJ2-7, is ETGVTQSPTHLIKTRGQQVTLRCSSQSGHNTVSWYQQALGQGPQFIFQYYREEENGRGNFPPRFSGLQFPNYSSELNVNALELDDSALYLCASSFGGANTQYFGPGTRLTVT.

The chain joins TRBV7-2 to TRBJ1-6; TRBD1 is a possible D gene (5 bases). The ends were cut back, 1 base at V and 3 bases at J, with 10 bases in the middle. The length of the CDR3 is 16 residues. The V gene's germline CDR1 is SGHTA and CDR2 FQGNSA. The CDR3 protein is CASSLGPGGYNSPLHF. As DNA, the CDR3 is TGTGCCAGCAGCTTAGGCCCGGGGGGCTATAATTCACCCCTCCACTTT.

The V and J genes are TRBV2 and TRBJ1-1; no definite D call. V was pared by 2 bases and J by 0 bases, with 1 base between. The CDR3 covers 12 residues. The germline V gene has CDR1 SNHLY and CDR2 FYNNEI. CDR3 in DNA: TGTGCCAGCAGTGAAATGAACACTGAAGCTTTCTTT. Translated, it gives CASSEMNTEAFF.

The chain carries TRBV5-4 and TRBJ2-7; D remains unclear. Trimming removed 3 bases at V and 1 base at J, with 8 bases between. CDR1 and CDR2 from the germline V gene are SGHNT and YYREEE (reference sequence). The CDR3 has 13 residues. Here the CDR3 reads CASSSIGSYEQYF. CDR3 bases: TGTGCCAGCAGCTCCATTGGTTCCTACGAGCAGTACTTC.

As concerns this clone: The same CDR3 arises from other DNA sequences in this sample as well. This chain uses TRBV6-5 with TRBJ1-6; 8 bases match TRBD1. The CDR3 runs to 14 residues. V trimming: 6 bases; J trimming: 7 bases; junction bases outside the gene matches: 5. Germline CDR1 MNHEY, CDR2 SVGAGI. The DNA of the CDR3 is TGTGCCAGCAGGCGCGGGACAGGCAATTCACCCCTCCACTTT. Translating it yields CASRRGTGNSPLHF.

V is TRBV7-2 and J is TRBJ2-2, with a possible D match to TRBD2 (5 bases). CDR3 length: 14 residues. V lost 1 base and J lost 7, with 10 bases in between. Germline values: CDR1 SGHTA, CDR2 FQGNSA. This CDR3 reads CASSLDPGSGELFF. The CDR3 nucleotides are TGTGCCAGCAGCTTAGATCCGGGGAGCGGGGAGCTGTTTTTT.

This clone turned up a few times. The rearrangement uses TRBV27 and TRBJ2-2; possibly TRBD1 for D (6 bases). The CDR3 length is 16 residues. The V end lost 2 bases, the J end lost 4 bases, and 14 bases lay between the germline ends. The germline V gene has CDR1 MNHEY and CDR2 SMNVEV (reference sequence). The CDR3 spells CASSLEPRGATGELFF. In DNA form, the CDR3 reads TGTGCCAGCAGTTTAGAGCCCAGGGGAGCCACCGGGGAGCTGTTTTTT.

The V gene is TRBV3-1 (or the pseudogene TRBV3-2), the J gene TRBJ1-2; D call uncertain. The V gene's germline CDR1 is LGHDT and CDR2 YNNKEL (reference sequence). This CDR3 is built from 13 residues. Trimming pared 4 bases from V and 6 bases from J, leaving 12 bases between. DNA for the CDR3: TGTGCCAGCAGCCCTGTCGCGGTAGATGGCTACACCTTC. Translated, it gives CASSPVAVDGYTF.

The chain's CDR3 is CASSPMDSNSPLHF. The CDR3 bases are TGCGCCAGCAGCCCGATGGACAGTAATTCACCCCTCCACTTT. The V and J genes are TRBV4-1 and TRBJ1-6; maybe TRBD1 (6 bases). Germline V CDR1 and CDR2: MGHRA, YSYEKL. The CDR3 is made up of 14 amino acids. Trimming removed 4 bases at V and 6 bases at J, with 10 bases between.

The chain has TRBV5-5 and TRBJ2-7, with 7 bases fitting TRBD1. This CDR3 spans 17 amino acids. J was trimmed by 1 base and V by 1 base; bases with no gene match: 11. Germline assignment: CDR1 SGHKS and CDR2 YYEKEE (reference sequence). Here the CDR3 reads CASSLSRTGVRSYEQYF. DNA for the CDR3: TGTGCCAGCAGCTTGTCCCGAACAGGGGTGCGGTCCTACGAGCAGTACTTC.

V gene TRBV6-6 combines with J gene TRBJ2-7, with TRBD1 identical over 7 bases. The V gene end was trimmed by 8 bases and the J gene end by 6 bases; junction bases not matched to a gene: 7. The CDR3 sequence is 12 residues long. Looked up from germline, CDR1 is MNHNY and CDR2 is SVGAGI (reference sequence). The CDR3 is CASQERGREQYF. CDR3 nucleotides: TGTGCCAGCCAGGAAAGGGGGCGCGAGCAGTACTTC.

The rearrangement uses TRBV6-5 and TRBJ1-2, with D hard to call. Germline values: CDR1 MNHEY, CDR2 SVGAGI. The CDR3 extends over 15 amino acids. Trimming took 5 bases from V and 8 from J, leaving 21 bases between them. The CDR3 here is CASSKSGWRAFGYTF. DNA of the CDR3: TGTGCCAGCAGTAAATCGGGGTGGCGGGCGTTCGGCTACACCTTC.

This clone was seen only once. This chain joins TRBV9 and TRBJ2-6; D call uncertain. CDR1 SGDLS and CDR2 YYNGEE come from the germline V gene. V lost 2 bases and J 0 bases, leaving 6 bases between the germline ends. The CDR3 has 15 residues. The CDR3 nucleotides are TGTGCCAGCAGCGTCTCGGCCTCTGGGGCCAACGTCCTGACTTTC. It specifies CASSVSASGANVLTF.

This chain uses TRBV9 with TRBJ2-1, with 12 bases aligning to TRBD2. The junction had 7 bases not matched to a gene; V was cut back by 0 bases and J by 9 bases. This CDR3 contains 16 residues. CDR1 is SGDLS and CDR2 is YYNGEE in the germline V gene. The CDR3 nucleotides are TGTGCCAGCAGCGTAGGTTCTAGCGGGGGGGCCGGTGAGCAGTTCTTC. Encoded protein: CASSVGSSGGAGEQFF.

The rearrangement uses TRBV6-2 or TRBV6-3 and TRBJ1-6; D might be TRBD1 (5 bases). This CDR3 is 14 amino acids long. The germline V gene has CDR1 MNHEY and CDR2 SVGEGT. V lost 4 bases, J lost 6 bases, and 10 bases lay in between. For the CDR3, the DNA is TGTGCCAGCAGTTTGACGGGGCCTAATTCACCCCTCCACTTT. The encoded protein is CASSLTGPNSPLHF.

This chain joins TRBV27 and TRBJ1-2; maybe TRBD1 (5 bases). V gave up 6 bases and J gave up 6 bases, with 14 bases separating them. Germline CDR1 and CDR2: MNHEY and SMNVEV (reference sequence). CDR3 length: 13 residues. The CDR3 loop reads CASRRDPADGYTF. CDR3 DNA sequence: TGTGCCAGCAGGAGGGACCCGGCGGATGGCTACACCTTC.